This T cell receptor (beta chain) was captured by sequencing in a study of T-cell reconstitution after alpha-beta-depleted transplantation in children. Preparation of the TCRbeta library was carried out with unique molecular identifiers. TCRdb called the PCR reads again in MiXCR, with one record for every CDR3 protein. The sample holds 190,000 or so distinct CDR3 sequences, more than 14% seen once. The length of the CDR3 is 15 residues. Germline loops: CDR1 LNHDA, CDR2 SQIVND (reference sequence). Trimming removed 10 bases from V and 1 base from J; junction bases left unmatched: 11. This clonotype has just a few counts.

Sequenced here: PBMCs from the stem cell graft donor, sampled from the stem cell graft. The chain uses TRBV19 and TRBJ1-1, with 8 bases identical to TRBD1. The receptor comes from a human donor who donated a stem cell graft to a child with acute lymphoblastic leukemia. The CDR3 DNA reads TGTGCCACCATCCGGACAGGGTGGGGGAACACTGAAGCTTTCTTT. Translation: CATIRTGWGNTEAFF.